This entry features one TCR beta chain sequence. The antigen it recognizes is unknown. There are no base qualities to consult, and no much larger clone falls within one base. The sample belongs to a study of Ad26.COV2.S vaccination and SARS-CoV-2 variants (dated by TCRdb to the early 2020s). In the study overall: Vaccine-arm donors were drawn from COV1001, a multicentre, randomized, double-blind, placebo-controlled phase I-IIa trial of Ad26.COV2.S in healthy adults. A total of around 32 samples were included in the TCR-sequenced set, comprising around 20 Ad26.COV2.S vaccine recipients, 5 placebo recipients and 8 SARS-CoV-2 convalescent individuals. TCRbeta repertoire sequencing was used to assess the specificity and breadth of SARS-CoV-2-reactive T cell receptors after Ad26.COV2.S vaccination. Blinding of investigators to trial group allocation was maintained during experiments and outcome assessment. Ad26.COV2.S was administered intramuscularly at a dose of 5x10^10 or 1x10^11 viral particles, either as one shot or as two shots given 56 days apart. Trial participants were randomized into five groups of five, in which low-dose or high-dose Ad26.COV2.S was given once or twice, or placebo was given on both occasions.

The CDR3 runs 15 residues from the cysteine to the phenylalanine. Of the read, only the CDR3 DNA is kept; its 45 bases are in frame from base 1. Trimmed from V: 3 bases; trimmed from J: 12 bases; junction bases lacking a gene match: 12. Via the germline V gene, CDR1 is SGHAT and CDR2 FQNNGV. What the work shows at the level of the full study, not this receptor alone: The study was not powered to compare responses between vaccine doses or regimens. Substantial breadth of spike-specific CD8+ and CD4+ T cell responses was reported after vaccination. Non-spike TCR breadth was comparable between vaccine and placebo recipients, consistent with the vaccine containing only spike. According to the authors, total T cell responses may have been underestimated by the TCR breadth and depth analyses. Spike-specific TCR breadth was higher in Ad26.COV2.S recipients than in placebo recipients (P = 0.0014).

The treatment or condition label here, explained by the study, means: over 15 received Ad26.COV2.S at low or high dose, single or two shots; five or six received placebo; per-sample allocation not given. Repertoires of vaccine and placebo recipients were sequenced from samples collected on day 63 after the first injection. Between 29 July and 7 August 2020, Cohort 1b enrolled around 25 adults aged 18-55 years at one site in Boston, USA. Ad26.COV2.S was a replication-incompetent adenovirus type 26 vector expressing a prefusion-stabilized SARS-CoV-2 spike protein from the original Wuhan strain. The immunoSEQ Assay was the method used to sequence TCRbeta CDR3 regions. After extraction, genomic DNA underwent amplification by bias-controlled multiplex PCR, followed by high-throughput sequencing. On the authors' methods: To quantify the absolute abundance of every unique TCRbeta CDR3 region, sequences were collapsed and filtered. Usable DNA was measured by amplifying reference genes present in all nucleated cells, and TCRbeta template counts were normalized to that usable DNA to estimate T cell fraction. Repertoire TCRs were annotated as SARS-CoV-2-specific when V gene, CDR3 amino acid sequence and J gene were exactly matched to a known reactive TCR set. The reference SARS-CoV-2 TCR set came from MIRA and was filtered for enrichment in COVID-19-positive ImmuneCODE repertoires, removing public or cross-reactive TCRs. Based on the MIRA antigens, annotated TCRs were further analysed at the level of specific ORF or position within ORF. Depth was the summed frequency of annotated unique rearrangements, while breadth was defined as annotated unique rearrangements over total unique productive rearrangements. Two-sided Wilcoxon rank-sum tests were used to compare TCR breadth between groups. As stored in TCRdb, this immuneACCESS dataset retains in-frame rearrangements with V and J assigned. A fraction of the clones does not appear; measured against another copy, unresolved V genes explain less than half of the discrepancy, and the remainder lacks a known reason. The DNA gave D and trimming, while V, J and clone size come from that table. This sample gives fewer than 600,000 clones in total; 70% to 90% of them show up just once. About 1.7% of the sample rests with the top ten.

The sequence joins TRBV11-2 to TRBJ2-1, with 9 bases matching TRBD2. The input for sequencing was peripheral blood, taken in a trial of Ad26.COV2.S vaccine versus placebo. The origin of this receptor is a person aged 18-60 years who received the Ad26.COV2.S COVID-19 vaccine or a placebo. In nucleotide form, the sequence is TGTGCCAGCAGCTTGGGGCTGACTAGCGGCCAGAGGCAGTTCTTC. This encodes CASSLGLTSGQRQFF.